This T cell receptor beta chain was recorded in a study of PD-L1 blockade in urothelial cancer. The sample's time point: peripheral blood 6 weeks after treatment start. The repertoire was sequenced with immunoSEQ multiplex PCR; TCRdb's copy has only in-frame clones and lacks some. There are about 76,000 clones in the sample; more than 85% occur only once, and roughly 0.9% lies in the top ten. The CDR3 length is 16 residues. V shed 8 bases, J shed 3 bases, and the junction held 7 bases outside the gene matches. Per germline, CDR1 LNHDA and CDR2 SQIVND (reference sequence). The receptor was isolated from a woman at least 80 years old with urothelial cancer. This chain links TRBV19 with TRBJ2-1; 13 bases are a match to TRBD2. The sample consisted of PBMCs, taken around atezolizumab (anti-PD-L1) treatment. CDR3 sequence: CASRTSGSTGYNEQFF. For the CDR3, the DNA is TGTGCCAGTCGGACTAGCGGGAGTACGGGCTACAATGAGCAGTTCTTC.